These 23 T cell receptor beta chains came from one sample sequenced in a study of blood T cell repertoires in COVID-19 (dated by TCRdb to about 2020). Library creation used the immunoSEQ multiplex PCR assay. TCRdb took over this immuneACCESS table, retaining in-frame rearrangements with V and J assigned. Such tables are incomplete; in checked studies, under half of the missing clones stem from an unresolved V gene, and the remainder is unexplained. The sample contains over 150,000 clones, approximately 85% of them found a single time. The ten most abundant clones make up 6.9% of the sample. The sample comprised peripheral blood. These TCRs come from an elderly man with COVID-19, enrolled during active disease.

J is TRBJ1-1 and V is TRBV19; D not resolved. The CDR3 extends over 13 amino acids. Germline assignment: CDR1 LNHDA and CDR2 SQIVND (reference sequence). With 3 bases removed from V and 1 base from J, the gap between germline ends came to 6 bases. The CDR3, as DNA: TGTGCCAGTAGTATCCTAGGGAACACTGAAGCTTTCTTT. This translates into CASSILGNTEAFF.

V gene TRBV7-3 combines with J gene TRBJ2-2, with D maybe TRBD1 (5 bases). With 2 bases removed from V and 5 bases from J, the gap between germline ends came to 9 bases. CDR1 and CDR2 from the germline V gene are SGHTA and FQGTGA. CDR3 length: 14 residues. CDR3 sequence reads: CASSLQGRTGELFF. For the CDR3, the DNA is TGTGCCAGCAGCTTACAGGGTCGAACCGGGGAGCTGTTTTTT.

This clone came up a few times. The chain carries TRBV5-5 and TRBJ1-1; possibly TRBD1 for D (5 bases). This CDR3 has 16 residues. V was clipped by 4 bases and J by 0 bases, with 16 bases between them. Germline CDR1 and CDR2: SGHKS and YYEKEE (reference sequence). The CDR3 sequence is CASSVPGSLLNTEAFF. CDR3 DNA sequence: TGTGCCAGCAGCGTCCCAGGGTCCCTCTTGAACACTGAAGCTTTCTTT.

The CDR3 protein is CASSADLPGLNSPLHF. CDR3 sequence (DNA): TGTGCCAGCAGCGCGGACCTCCCGGGGTTGAATTCACCCCTCCACTTT. The chain combines TRBV9 with TRBJ1-6; D is ambiguous. Trimming removed 3 bases at V and 7 bases at J, with 17 bases between. Germline V gives CDR1 SGDLS, CDR2 YYNGEE. The CDR3 extends over 16 amino acids.

The gene calls are TRBV4-2 and TRBJ1-3; D gene uncertain. There are 17 residues in the CDR3. Germline V gene data show CDR1 as LGHNA and CDR2 as YNFKEQ. Trimming took off 3 bases at V and 4 bases at J, with 19 bases between the two ends. CDR3 DNA sequence: TGTGCCAGCAGCCATTCACGCCCTCCTGCGGGGGGAAACACCATATATTTT. Encoded protein: CASSHSRPPAGGNTIYF.

This CDR3 is CASSRTTTGTNYGYTF. The CDR3 nucleotides read TGTGCCAGCAGTCGAACTACGACAGGGACGAACTATGGCTACACCTTC. The chain is built from TRBV6-6 and TRBJ1-2; TRBD1 agrees at 7 bases. The CDR3 runs to 16 residues. With 5 bases clipped from V and 2 bases from J, the junction kept 11 bases outside the gene matches. Germline V CDR1 and CDR2: MNHNY, SVGAGI (reference sequence).

A single count supports this clone. The chain recombines TRBV7-6 with TRBJ2-5, with 8 bases identical to TRBD2. CDR3 length: 15 residues. The germline gives CDR1 SGHVS, CDR2 FNYEAQ. V was pared by 0 bases and J by 5 bases, with 5 bases of the junction left unmatched. Here the CDR3 DNA reads TGTGCCAGCAGCTTAGCCGCGGGGGGCGGGGAGACCCAGTACTTC. Protein: CASSLAAGGGETQYF.

V and J are TRBV10-3 and TRBJ1-1, with 9 bases aligning to TRBD1. The trim removed 4 bases at V and 7 bases at J, leaving 7 bases unmatched. Germline V CDR1 and CDR2: ENHRY, SYGVKD. CDR3 size: 14 residues. CDR3 nucleotides: TGTGCCATCAGTGTGACAGGGGGTAGTTTTGAAGCTTTCTTT. Its protein is CAISVTGGSFEAFF.

This chain connects TRBV9 to TRBJ1-3; 7 bases align to TRBD1. Germline-derived CDR1 and CDR2 are SGDLS and YYNGEE. V lost 4 bases to trimming and J lost 1 base; unmatched junction nucleotides: 8. This CDR3 comprises 16 residues. The CDR3 region is CASSSGQTFSGNTIYF. CDR3 DNA: TGTGCCAGCAGCTCGGGACAGACTTTTTCTGGAAACACCATATATTTT.

The chain links TRBV14 to TRBJ1-2; 8 nucleotides line up with TRBD1. The V segment lost 1 base and the J segment 7 bases; nucleotides outside the gene matches: 2. Germline V lookup: CDR1 SGHDN, CDR2 FVKESK. This CDR3 region has 13 residues. As DNA, the CDR3 is TGTGCCAGCAGCCAAGGCAGGGGGCTTGGCTACACCTTC. Protein: CASSQGRGLGYTF.

The genes are TRBV5-4 and TRBJ2-2, with D unresolved. From germline, CDR1 is SGHNT and CDR2 YYREEE (reference sequence). V was pared by 2 bases and J by 4 bases, with 6 bases between. The CDR3 loop spans 13 amino acids. CDR3 in DNA: TGTGCCAGCAGCTTATCGTTCACCGGGGAGCTGTTTTTT. It specifies CASSLSFTGELFF.

The chain couples TRBV7-3 to TRBJ1-2, with TRBD1 matching 9 bases. The CDR3 is 17 amino acids. Germline loops: CDR1 SGHTA, CDR2 FQGTGA. The J segment lost 0 bases and the V segment lost 5 bases, leaving 10 bases of the junction unmatched. The CDR3 coding sequence is TGTGCCAGCAGCCCCCAGAACAGGGGGCCACCTAACTATGGCTACACCTTC. Translated, it gives CASSPQNRGPPNYGYTF.

The genes are TRBV4-1 and TRBJ1-5, with 7 bases lining up with TRBD1. The V gene's germline CDR1 is MGHRA and CDR2 YSYEKL. After removal of 1 base from V and 6 bases from J, the junction contained 9 bases not matched to a gene. This CDR3 is built from 16 residues. The CDR3 spells CASSQGTRGPGQPQHF. In DNA form, the CDR3 reads TGCGCCAGCAGCCAAGGGACAAGGGGGCCGGGTCAGCCCCAGCATTTT.

The rearrangement uses TRBV2 and TRBJ1-4; D is possibly TRBD1 (5 bases). Germline CDR1 and CDR2: SNHLY and FYNNEI. V was pared by 5 bases and J by 0 bases, with 7 bases between. The CDR3 length is 14 residues. The CDR3 sequence is CASSHRSTNEKLFF. The CDR3 region has the DNA TGTGCCAGCAGTCACAGGTCAACTAATGAAAAACTGTTTTTT. The full variable domain, completed using reference TRBV2 and TRBJ1-4, is EPEVTQTPSHQVTQMGQEVILRCVPISNHLYFYWYRQILGQKVEFLVSFYNNEISEKSEIFDDQFSVERPDGSNFTLKIRSTKLEDSAMYFCASSHRSTNEKLFFGSGTQLSVL.

J is TRBJ1-4 and V is TRBV29-1, with TRBD1 as a possible D gene (6 bases). This CDR3 spans 14 amino acids. The germline CDR1 and CDR2 sequences are SQVTM and ANQGSEA. V was clipped by 7 bases and J by 4 bases, with 16 bases between them. The DNA of the CDR3 is TGCAGCGCGACGTGGGGGCTCAGTAATGAAAAACTGTTTTTT. It encodes CSATWGLSNEKLFF.

The chain links TRBV5-1 to TRBJ1-4; possibly TRBD1 for D (5 bases). Per the germline V gene, CDR1 is SGHRS and CDR2 is YFSETQ. V shed 4 bases and J shed 1 base, with 14 bases lying between them. This CDR3 spans 16 amino acids. The CDR3 reads CASSPGGGETNEKLFF. CDR3 sequence (DNA): TGCGCCAGCAGCCCCGGGGGGGGAGAAACTAATGAAAAACTGTTTTTT.

This clone was observed once. The chain carries TRBV11-2 and TRBJ2-3; maybe TRBD1 (5 bases). This CDR3 is 17 amino acids long. Germline CDR1 reads SGHAT; CDR2 reads FQNNGV. V shed 2 bases and J shed 0 bases, with 15 bases lying between them. The CDR3 region is CASSLTRQTFSTDTQYF. DNA of the CDR3: TGTGCCAGCAGCTTAACGCGACAGACCTTTAGCACAGATACGCAGTATTTT.

The V gene is TRBV5-1, the J gene TRBJ2-3; D might be TRBD2 (6 bases). The CDR3 sequence is 15 residues long. In germline, CDR1 is SGHRS, CDR2 YFSETQ. Trimming stripped 4 bases from V and 1 base from J, with 13 bases between. The CDR3 DNA reads as TGCGCCAGCAGCGGGGACTGGCTTCGCACAGATACGCAGTATTTT. It codes for CASSGDWLRTDTQYF.

The genes are TRBV10-3 and TRBJ1-1; perhaps TRBD1 as D (5 bases). V shed 4 bases and J shed 8 bases, with 14 bases lying between them. This CDR3 spans 13 amino acids. CDR1 is ENHRY and CDR2 is SYGVKD in the germline V gene. The CDR3 DNA follows: TGTGCCATCAGTGGGGGCAGTCAAAGCGAAGCTTTCTTT. Its protein product is CAISGGSQSEAFF.

The CDR3 nucleotides read TGTGCCAGCAGCTACTCCGGGACAGGGGGCAGCCAGCCCCAGCATTTT. This gives the protein CASSYSGTGGSQPQHF. V gene TRBV7-2 combines with J gene TRBJ1-5; 12 bases line up with TRBD1. This CDR3 spans 16 amino acids. After removal of 4 bases from V and 7 bases from J, the junction contained 8 bases not matched to a gene. Germline CDR1 reads SGHTA; CDR2 reads FQGNSA.

The V and J genes are TRBV5-1 and TRBJ2-1, with D perhaps matching TRBD2 (7 bases). V was pared by 3 bases and J by 9 bases, with 16 bases between. This CDR3 spans 14 amino acids. In germline, CDR1 is SGHRS, CDR2 YFSETQ. CDR3 residues: CASSSPRGGGEQFF. The CDR3 DNA sequence: TGCGCCAGCAGCTCCCCCCGCGGGGGCGGTGAGCAGTTCTTC.

V usage is TRBV27 and J usage is TRBJ1-2; tentative D call: TRBD1 (6 bases). Germline V gene sequence: CDR1 MNHEY, CDR2 SMNVEV (reference sequence). The CDR3 is 17 residues long. Trimming left V 0 bases short and J 5 bases short, with 19 bases between. The CDR3 here is CASSLSVFIGTQYGYTF. The CDR3 nucleotides read TGTGCCAGCAGTTTATCGGTCTTTATCGGGACACAATATGGCTACACCTTC.

The chain is built from TRBV4-1 and TRBJ2-5; D gene unclear. From germline, CDR1 is MGHRA and CDR2 YSYEKL. With 4 bases removed from V and 1 base from J, the gap between germline ends came to 16 bases. The CDR3 runs 16 residues. The DNA of the CDR3 is TGCGCCAGCAGCCCCAGAGTGGCCCAGGCCCAAGAGACCCAGTACTTC. This encodes CASSPRVAQAQETQYF.